One sample yielded the 20 T cell receptor beta chains listed below, sequenced in a study of CD8 T cells in ankylosing spondylitis. TCRdb recomputed calls from the 5' RACE reads with MiXCR, one row per CDR3 protein. The sample contains approximately 100,000 distinct CDR3 sequences, approximately 25% of which appear only once. The sequenced material came from synovial fluid, either unsorted or a sorted T cell fraction (not recorded which). The receptors stem from a male donor with ankylosing spondylitis.

The chain carries TRBV18 and TRBJ1-1, with D tentatively TRBD1 (6 bases). CDR3 length equals 15 residues. V lost 5 bases, J lost 3 bases, and 16 bases lay in between. The germline CDR1 and CDR2 sequences are KGHSH and LQKENI. The DNA of the CDR3 is TGTGCCAGCTCAGCGACAGGCTCGTCGGACACTGAAGCTTTCTTT. Its translation: CASSATGSSDTEAFF. Variable domain in full (rest from reference TRBV18 and TRBJ1-1): NAGVMQNPRHLVRRRGQEARLRCSPMKGHSHVYWYRQLPEEGLKFMVYLQKENIIDESGMPKERFSAEFPKEGPSILRIQQVVRGDSAAYFCASSATGSSDTEAFFGQGTRLTVV.

There are a few counts of this clonotype. The chain carries TRBV11-2 and TRBJ2-3, with unresolved D. With 6 bases removed from V and 0 bases from J, the gap between germline ends came to 13 bases. CDR1 SGHAT and CDR2 FQNNGV come from the germline V gene. The CDR3 has 15 residues. DNA for the CDR3: TGTGCCAGCAGGCGGCTCGGTTCTAGCACAGATACGCAGTATTTT. Residues: CASRRLGSSTDTQYF.

The sample holds many counts of this clonotype. The rearrangement uses TRBV29-1 and TRBJ2-3; 9 nucleotides line up with TRBD1. Trimming took 7 bases from V and 1 from J; bases not matched to a gene: 6. This CDR3 is built from 14 residues. The V gene's germline CDR1 is SQVTM and CDR2 ANQGSEA. CDR3 sequence (DNA): TGCAGCGGCAACAGGGGGCTGGGCACAGATACGCAGTATTTT. Its translation: CSGNRGLGTDTQYF.

This rearrangement joins TRBV3-1 to TRBJ2-1; 11 positions match TRBD2. The CDR3 has 18 amino acids. Per germline, CDR1 LGHDT and CDR2 YNNKEL (reference sequence). The trim removed 0 bases at V and 5 bases at J, leaving 9 bases unmatched. CDR3 coding DNA: TGTGCCAGCAGCCAAGATCGCCTCGGGACTAGCGGAAACAATGAGCAGTTCTTC. Translating it yields CASSQDRLGTSGNNEQFF.

At least ten counts were recorded for this clonotype. The genes are TRBV18 and TRBJ2-5, with D unresolved. Deletions cut 4 bases from V and 4 bases from J, with 1 base between. This CDR3 has 10 residues. CDR1 and CDR2 (germline): KGHSH, LQKENI. CDR3 region: CASSRETQYF. CDR3 coding DNA: TGTGCCAGCTCACGAGAGACCCAGTACTTC.

The chain has TRBV19 and TRBJ1-4, with D tentatively TRBD1 (6 bases). The CDR3 contains 14 residues. V was clipped by 6 bases and J by 6 bases, with 14 bases between them. Germline V gene data show CDR1 as LNHDA and CDR2 as SQIVND (reference sequence). CDR3 protein: CASRTGRRDEKLFF. In DNA form, the CDR3 reads TGTGCCAGTAGAACAGGGCGTCGGGATGAAAAACTGTTTTTT. The full variable domain, with the rest looked up from reference TRBV19 and TRBJ1-4, is DGGITQSPKYLFRKEGQNVTLSCEQNLNHDAMYWYRQDPGQGLRLIYYSQIVNDFQKGDIAEGYSVSREKKESFPLTVTSAQKNPTAFYLCASRTGRRDEKLFFGSGTQLSVL.

This clonotype was seen at least ten times. V is TRBV7-2 and J is TRBJ2-7; D ambiguous. CDR1 is SGHTA, CDR2 FQGNSA, per germline. The CDR3 sequence is 15 residues long. V shed 1 base and J shed 4 bases, with 14 bases lying between them. The CDR3 is CASSLESRFAYEQYF. Here the CDR3 DNA reads TGTGCCAGCAGCTTAGAATCGAGGTTTGCGTACGAGCAGTACTTC.

The genes are TRBV29-1 and TRBJ2-2, with D unresolved. Trimming pared 7 bases from V and 3 bases from J, leaving 6 bases between. Germline V lookup: CDR1 SQVTM, CDR2 ANQGSEA. The CDR3 totals 11 residues. Here the CDR3 DNA reads TGCAGCGGCCGGGACACCGGGGAGCTGTTTTTT. The encoded protein is CSGRDTGELFF.

The chain joins TRBV7-8 to TRBJ1-2; 9 bases map to TRBD1. Looked up from germline, CDR1 is SGHVS and CDR2 is FQNEAQ. This CDR3 is 14 amino acids long. V trimming: 5 bases; J trimming: 6 bases; junction bases outside the gene matches: 7. The CDR3 region is CASSTTGQGHGYTF. CDR3 in DNA: TGTGCCAGCAGCACGACGGGACAGGGCCATGGCTACACCTTC.

V and J are TRBV5-1 and TRBJ2-5, with 7 bases lining up with TRBD2. The V gene end was trimmed by 0 bases and the J gene end by 5 bases; junction bases not matched to a gene: 7. Germline CDR1 is SGHRS and CDR2 is YFSETQ. CDR3 length equals 15 residues. The DNA of the CDR3 is TGCGCCAGCAGCTTGGGGCTAGCGGCGGCGGAGACCCAGTACTTC. Translating it yields CASSLGLAAAETQYF.

This clonotype qualifies as medium-sized (0.01 to 0.1%). This sequence joins TRBV7-9 and TRBJ2-2, with D tentatively TRBD1 (5 bases). The CDR3 loop spans 15 amino acids. Germline V gene data show CDR1 as SEHNR and CDR2 as FQNEAQ (reference sequence). V shed 4 bases and J shed 5 bases, with 14 bases lying between them. The DNA for the CDR3 is TGTGCCAGCAGCTCCGCTGTTGGGGCAACCGGGGAGCTGTTTTTT. Translation gives CASSSAVGATGELFF.

The gene calls are TRBV15 and TRBJ1-2; D possibly corresponds to TRBD1 (6 bases). V gave up 0 bases and J gave up 8 bases, with 16 bases separating them. In germline, CDR1 is LNHNV, CDR2 YYDKDF (reference sequence). This CDR3 comprises 15 residues. The DNA for the CDR3 is TGTGCCACCAGCAGAGATATTTGGGGGGCAAGAGGCTACACCTTC. It specifies CATSRDIWGARGYTF.

This chain joins TRBV4-2 and TRBJ2-1; D is unresolved. Germline lookup yields CDR1 LGHNA and CDR2 YNFKEQ. CDR3 length: 13 residues. V was trimmed by 0 bases and J by 5 bases, leaving 5 bases between them. The CDR3 region is CASSQERNNEQFF. The CDR3 DNA reads as TGTGCCAGCAGCCAAGAAAGAAACAATGAGCAGTTCTTC.

The gene calls are TRBV4-1 and TRBJ2-3; TRBD1 matches 12 bases. With V trimmed by 0 bases and J by 5 bases, 6 bases remained unmatched. Per the germline V gene, CDR1 is MGHRA and CDR2 is YSYEKL. This CDR3 region has 17 residues. The CDR3 region is CASSQDGGQGAGDTQYF. CDR3 DNA: TGCGCCAGCAGCCAAGATGGGGGACAGGGGGCGGGAGATACGCAGTATTTT.

This clonotype was counted between two and nine times. The rearrangement uses TRBV5-6 and TRBJ2-1; the D is unclear. The CDR3 loop spans 16 amino acids. In germline, CDR1 is SGHDT, CDR2 YYEEEE. The V gene lost 3 bases and the J gene lost 0 bases, with 13 bases spanning the gap. CDR3 sequence reads: CASSSMSQRSYNEQFF. DNA of the CDR3: TGTGCCAGCAGCTCCATGAGTCAACGCTCCTACAATGAGCAGTTCTTC. The full variable domain, with the rest looked up from reference TRBV5-6 and TRBJ2-1, is DAGVTQSPTHLIKTRGQQVTLRCSPKSGHDTVSWYQQALGQGPQFIFQYYEEEERQRGNFPDRFSGHQFPNYSSELNVNALLLGDSALYLCASSSMSQRSYNEQFFGPGTRLTVL.

The CDR3 loop reads CSVGPRGLDQETQYF. CDR3 DNA sequence: TGCAGCGTTGGTCCGAGGGGCCTAGACCAAGAGACCCAGTACTTC. This chain links TRBV29-1 with TRBJ2-5, with D tentatively TRBD1 or TRBD2 (5 bases each). The CDR3 covers 15 residues. Germline V CDR1 and CDR2: SQVTM, ANQGSEA. The ends were cut back, 4 bases at V and 0 bases at J, with 15 bases in the middle.

This clonotype was counted only a few times. The chain recombines TRBV7-9 with TRBJ2-3; 12 bases are a match to TRBD2. CDR3 length: 17 residues. Germline V CDR1 and CDR2: SEHNR, FQNEAQ (reference sequence). The J segment lost 4 bases and the V segment lost 2 bases, leaving 7 bases of the junction unmatched. The CDR3 bases are TGTGCCAGCAGCTTACTAACTAGCGGGAGGAGGGCAGATACGCAGTATTTT. Its translation: CASSLLTSGRRADTQYF.

In this sample, this clonotype turned up many times. This chain connects TRBV10-1 to TRBJ2-3; 7 positions agree with TRBD1. The CDR3 loop spans 14 amino acids. Germline V gene sequence: CDR1 WNHNN, CDR2 SYGVQD (reference sequence). With V trimmed by 6 bases and J by 1 base, 4 bases remained unmatched. The CDR3 region is CASSRDSRTDTQYF. DNA of the CDR3: TGCGCCAGCAGCCGGGACAGCCGCACAGATACGCAGTATTTT.

This clonotype was picked up many times. The chain recombines TRBV20-1 with TRBJ2-1, with no clear D. Germline CDR1 reads DFQATT; CDR2 reads SNEGSKA (reference sequence). The V gene lost 6 bases and the J gene lost 4 bases, with 10 bases spanning the gap. The CDR3 has 12 amino acids. CDR3 sequence: CSADRGYNEQFF. The CDR3 DNA is TGCAGTGCGGATAGAGGTTACAATGAGCAGTTCTTC.

The chain uses TRBV6-5 and TRBJ2-2; 12 nucleotides line up with TRBD2. With 2 bases clipped from V and 6 bases from J, the junction kept 4 bases outside the gene matches. The CDR3 sequence is 16 residues long. Germline CDR1 MNHEY, CDR2 SVGAGI. CDR3 DNA sequence: TGTGCCAGCAGTTACGGCCCTAGCGGGAGGGCCGGGGAGCTGTTTTTT. Protein product: CASSYGPSGRAGELFF.